One and the same sample provided the 10 T cell receptor beta chains below, sequenced in a study of tumor-infiltrating lymphocytes in primary liver carcinoma. The investigators made TCR beta cDNA from 500 ng total RNA, using a constant-region primer. Investigators got TCR beta libraries out of three nested multiplex PCR rounds, done with slightly modified ARM-PCR. Running roughly 10 cycles apiece, the first two PCR rounds relied on TRBV1-TRBV30 forward primers together with a C-beta reverse primer. MiXCR was run by TCRdb on the multiplex PCR reads, yielding one entry per CDR3 protein. The table includes about 320,000 distinct CDR3 sequences, around three fifths detected once. The blood RNA (from unsorted whole blood) was obtained, and germline DNA was also extracted. The sequenced sample was peripheral blood. These receptors all stem from a man aged 35 to 55 with primary liver carcinoma and hepatitis B virus infection.

This clonotype was detected ten times or more. This chain uses TRBV29-1 with TRBJ2-3, with TRBD2 matching over 8 bases. CDR3 length: 17 residues. With 1 base clipped from V and 0 bases from J, the junction kept 9 bases outside the gene matches. Germline-derived CDR1 and CDR2 are SQVTM and ANQGSEA. CDR3 nucleotides: TGCAGCGTTGAAGGGCCCCAGCGGGAGAGTAGCACAGATACGCAGTATTTT. The encoded protein is CSVEGPQRESSTDTQYF.

A word on this clonotype: A single base separates this from a much larger clone, so it may be a read error. The V and J genes are TRBV6-2 or TRBV6-3 and TRBJ2-4; possibly TRBD2 for D (6 bases). Trimming stripped 2 bases from V and 4 bases from J, with 15 bases between. Per the germline V gene, CDR1 is MNHEY and CDR2 is SVGEGT. The CDR3 consists of 16 residues. This chain's CDR3 is CASSYETGGAKNIQYF. DNA for the CDR3: TGTGCCAGCAGTTACGAGACTGGCGGGGCTAAAAACATTCAGTACTTC.

Remarks on this clonotype: A read error may produce the germline difference seen at one junction end. The chain employs TRBV29-1 and TRBJ2-7; tentative D call: TRBD1 (5 bases). The CDR3 length is 13 residues. Germline values: CDR1 SQVTM, CDR2 ANQGSEA. In DNA form, the CDR3 reads TGCAGCGTGACAGTCCCCCTCTCCTACGAGCAGTATTTC. Its translation: CSVTVPLSYEQYF.

Concerning this clonotype: Germline and junction disagree at one end, which may indicate a read error. This chain uses TRBV5-8 with TRBJ2-5; D might be TRBD1 or TRBD2, each matching 5 bases. Germline lookup yields CDR1 SGHTS and CDR2 YDEGEE. The CDR3 loop spans 14 amino acids. CDR3: CASSPMGVRETHYF. The CDR3 region has the DNA TGTGCCAGCAGCCCCATGGGCGTCAGGGAGACCCATTACTTC.

The rearrangement links TRBV4-1 to TRBJ1-5; D uncertain. Deletions cut 0 bases from V and 5 bases from J, with 11 bases between. The germline gives CDR1 MGHRA, CDR2 YSYEKL. CDR3 length: 15 residues. CDR3 nucleotides: TGCGCCAGCAGCCAAGATGCCGGAGCGGATCAGCCCCAGCATTTT. This codes for CASSQDAGADQPQHF.

V gene TRBV2 combines with J gene TRBJ2-2; no clear D. The germline V and J ends were trimmed by 3 bases and 7 bases, with 12 bases remaining between them. Germline CDR1 and CDR2: SNHLY and FYNNEI. This CDR3 has 14 residues. DNA for the CDR3: TGTGCCAGCAGTGACGTCCGGGTCGGCGGGGAGCTGTTTTTT. This codes for CASSDVRVGGELFF.

This clonotype showed up many times. V and J are TRBV13 and TRBJ1-5; the D is unclear. The CDR3 is 12 amino acids. The ends were cut back, 6 bases at V and 4 bases at J, with 7 bases in the middle. In germline, CDR1 is PRHDT, CDR2 FYEKMQ (reference sequence). The CDR3, as DNA: TGTGCCAGCAGTACTGGGAATCAGCCCCAGCATTTT. Translated, it gives CASSTGNQPQHF.

This clonotype was seen only a few times. One end of the junction does not line up with germline, which may come from a read error. The rearrangement links TRBV11-2 to TRBJ2-3; TRBD2 is a possible D gene (5 bases). Germline CDR1 and CDR2: SGHAT and FQNNGV. This CDR3 region has 16 residues. CDR3 protein: CASSLRIAHSTDTQYF. The DNA for the CDR3 is TGTGCTAGCAGCCTACGCATAGCGCATAGCACAGATACGCAGTATTTT.

The sample holds one count of this clonotype. The rearrangement joins TRBV28 to TRBJ2-2; D is possibly TRBD1 or TRBD2 (5 bases each). There are 15 residues in the CDR3. CDR1 is MDHEN and CDR2 is SYDVKM in the germline V gene. Between the trimmed V and J ends, which lost 4 bases and 2 bases, there was a span of 11 bases. The CDR3 loop is CASSSRGANTGELFF. CDR3 sequence (DNA): TGTGCCAGCAGTTCGAGGGGCGCCAACACCGGGGAGCTGTTTTTT.

As regards this clonotype: This clone may be a read error of a much larger clone one base away. DNA for the CDR3: TGCAGCGTTTCTAACGGGACTAACGGGGGGAAGACCCAGTACTTC. Translated: CSVSNGTNGGKTQYF. The rearrangement links TRBV29-1 to TRBJ2-5, with 7 bases fitting TRBD2. The V segment lost 5 bases and the J segment 6 bases; nucleotides outside the gene matches: 15. CDR1 and CDR2 (germline): SQVTM, ANQGSEA. The CDR3 runs to 15 residues.